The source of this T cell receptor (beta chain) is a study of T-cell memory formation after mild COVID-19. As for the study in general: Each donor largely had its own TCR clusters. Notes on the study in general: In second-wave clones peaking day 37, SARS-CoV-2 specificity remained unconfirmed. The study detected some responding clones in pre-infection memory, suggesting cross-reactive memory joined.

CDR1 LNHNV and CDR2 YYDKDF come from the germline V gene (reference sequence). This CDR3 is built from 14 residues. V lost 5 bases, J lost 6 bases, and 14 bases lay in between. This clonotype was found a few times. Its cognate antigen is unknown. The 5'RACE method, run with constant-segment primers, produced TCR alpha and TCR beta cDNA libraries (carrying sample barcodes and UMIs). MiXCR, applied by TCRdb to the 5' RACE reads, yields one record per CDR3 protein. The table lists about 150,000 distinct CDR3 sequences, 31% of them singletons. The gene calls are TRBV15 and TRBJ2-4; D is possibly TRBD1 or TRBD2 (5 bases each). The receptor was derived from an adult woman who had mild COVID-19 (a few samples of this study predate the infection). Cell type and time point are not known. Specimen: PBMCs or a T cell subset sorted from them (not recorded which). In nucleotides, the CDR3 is TGTGCCACCAGCGCCAGGGAGTCAGGAAACATTCAGTACTTC. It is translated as CATSARESGNIQYF.